One T cell receptor beta chain is described in this entry. Its antigen remains unidentified. There are no base qualities to consult, and no much larger clone falls within one base. The label giving this sample's treatment or condition can be read as: oral pan-JAK inhibitor, 5-10 mg twice daily. Lesional scalp punch biopsies and peripheral blood were obtained from alopecia areata patients. After PBMCs were isolated by density centrifugation and stained for CD3, CD4 and CD8, a FACSAria was used to sort CD4+ and CD8+ T cells. The record originates from a study of CD8+ T cells in alopecia areata listed by TCRdb under 2018. With respect to the entire study: Treated patients were enrolled in an open-label pilot trial of oral tofacitinib, 5 to 10 mg twice daily, for moderate-to-severe alopecia areata. RNA was obtained with the PAXgene miRNA kit for fixed scalp, the miRNeasy kit for PBMCs, and the RNeasy kit for mouse skin. The study used high-throughput TCRbeta sequencing to examine T cell clonal expansion in alopecia areata, in both the C3H/HeJ mouse model and human patients. Clonality in the scalp was compared among normal scalp (n=4), patchy alopecia areata scalp (n=8), and alopecia totalis/universalis scalp (n=8). Disease severity in treated patients was measured with the SALT score, which quantifies the percentage of affected scalp surface area. Tofacitinib was given for 6 to 18 months, followed by 6 months of follow-up off drug to assess delayed response and recurrence. Scalp tissue and sorted CD4+ and CD8+ peripheral blood T cells from patchy and totalis/universalis alopecia areata patients and from healthy controls were covered by human TCRbeta sequencing. Biopsies were taken from tofacitinib-treated patients at baseline and at 4 and 24 weeks of treatment, and a later scalp biopsy was taken in several of the tofacitinib-treated patients. immunoSEQ multiplex PCR using 35 Vbeta forward primers and 13 Jbeta reverse primers was used to amplify TCRbeta CDR3 regions.

Counted from cysteine to phenylalanine, this CDR3 has 15 amino acids. Solely the CDR3 DNA is kept, with 45 bases framed from the first base. Per the germline V gene, SQVTM is the CDR1 and ANQGSEA is the CDR2. V is pared back by 6 bases and J by 1 base, with 17 bases lying between the germline termini. Results and caveats for the whole study, not just this receptor: Because the treated cohort was small and included a single nonresponder, larger studies are needed to assess links between baseline CD8+ expansion and response. Tofacitinib significantly decreased scalp clonality and the number of expanded CD8+ clones among the top 100 scalp clones. Unlike mouse skin, which is dominated by gammadelta T cells, normal human skin has resident alphabeta T cells that are also sequenced, and this complicates analysis of the scalp TCR repertoire. During tofacitinib treatment, many expanded lesional clones stuck around in both scalp and blood, and this persistence may partly explain why relapse happens after treatment is stopped. Compared with normal scalp, lesional scalp had higher clonality and more expanded CD8+ clones, particularly in alopecia totalis/universalis, a pattern that suggests antigenic drive. Shared TCR sequences between patients were less evident than in mice, which may be partly attributable to HLA diversity in the patient population.

Libraries were made using the immunoSEQ multiplex PCR assay. To provide template for TCR sequencing, every sample had RNA extracted and reverse transcribed into cDNA. SuperScript III was used to make first-strand cDNA, primed with a 2:1 mix of oligo-dT and random hexamers. A synthetic immune receptor repertoire was used to gauge amplification bias, and whatever bias remained was removed computationally. As for the original processing: Raw reads were preprocessed to remove errors, and CDR3 was defined according to IMGT conventions as the region from the conserved cysteine to phenylalanine. Clonality was computed by normalizing Shannon entropy by log2 of the number of productive unique TCRs and subtracting the result from 1. CD4 or CD8 identity of scalp clones was inferred by cross-referencing scalp TCRbeta sequences with sorted blood CD4 and CD8 repertoires. TCRdb provides this immuneACCESS table in a form limited to in-frame rearrangements. Some clones are lacking; in checked studies, under half of them reflect an unresolved V gene, and why the rest are absent is not known. V and J calls and clone size are as listed in that table; D and trimming were resolved from the DNA. The sample data list 150,000 to 200,000 clones, and approximately 59% of these were observed just once. Clones ranked in the top ten supply 16% of the sample.

Sequenced material: CD4+ T cells sorted from blood, taken at approximately week 60, from a patient treated with tofacitinib. This TCR was sampled from a human donor with alopecia areata. The sequence is built from TRBV29-1 and TRBJ2-3; matching of 5 bases hints at TRBD1 as the D gene. The DNA sequence follows: TGCAGCGTCCAAGAAGGGCAGGGTGGCACAGATACGCAGTATTTT. Its translation reads: CSVQEGQGGTDTQYF.